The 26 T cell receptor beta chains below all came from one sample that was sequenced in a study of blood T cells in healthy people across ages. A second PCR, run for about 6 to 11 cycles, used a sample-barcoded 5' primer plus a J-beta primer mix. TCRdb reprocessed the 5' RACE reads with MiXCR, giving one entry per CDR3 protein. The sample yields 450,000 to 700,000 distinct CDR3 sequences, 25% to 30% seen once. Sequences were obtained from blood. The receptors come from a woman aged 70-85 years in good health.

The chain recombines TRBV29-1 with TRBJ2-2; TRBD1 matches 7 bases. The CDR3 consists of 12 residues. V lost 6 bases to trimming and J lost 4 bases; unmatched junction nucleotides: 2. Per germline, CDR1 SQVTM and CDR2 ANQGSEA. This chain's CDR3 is CSVQGLTGELFF. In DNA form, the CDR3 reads TGCAGCGTACAGGGGCTCACCGGGGAGCTGTTTTTT.

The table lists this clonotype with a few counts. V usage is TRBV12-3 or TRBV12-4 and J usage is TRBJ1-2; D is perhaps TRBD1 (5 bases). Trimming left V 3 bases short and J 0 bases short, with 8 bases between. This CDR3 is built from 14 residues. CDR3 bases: TGTGCCAGCAGTTTGCGGGGGGCTAACTATGGCTACACCTTC. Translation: CASSLRGANYGYTF.

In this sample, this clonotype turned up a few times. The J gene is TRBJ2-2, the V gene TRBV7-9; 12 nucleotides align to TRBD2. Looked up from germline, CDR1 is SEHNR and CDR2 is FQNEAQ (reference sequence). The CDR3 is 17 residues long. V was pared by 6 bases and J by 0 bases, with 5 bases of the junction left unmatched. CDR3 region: CASSRTSGDTNTGELFF. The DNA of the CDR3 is TGTGCCAGCAGTCGGACTAGCGGGGACACGAACACCGGGGAGCTGTTTTTT.

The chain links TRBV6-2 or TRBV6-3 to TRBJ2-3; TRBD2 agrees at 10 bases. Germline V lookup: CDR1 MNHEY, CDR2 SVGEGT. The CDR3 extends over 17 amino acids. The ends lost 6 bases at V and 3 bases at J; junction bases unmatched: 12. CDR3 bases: TGTGCCAGCAGGGCGGAGTTGGCAGCGGGGGGGACAGATACGCAGTATTTT. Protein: CASRAELAAGGTDTQYF.

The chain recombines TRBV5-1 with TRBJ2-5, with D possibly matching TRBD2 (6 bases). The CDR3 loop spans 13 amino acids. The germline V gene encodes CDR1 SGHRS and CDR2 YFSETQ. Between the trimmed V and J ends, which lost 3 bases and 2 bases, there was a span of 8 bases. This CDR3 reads CASSWLAQETQYF. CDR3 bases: TGCGCCAGCAGCTGGCTAGCGCAAGAGACCCAGTACTTC.

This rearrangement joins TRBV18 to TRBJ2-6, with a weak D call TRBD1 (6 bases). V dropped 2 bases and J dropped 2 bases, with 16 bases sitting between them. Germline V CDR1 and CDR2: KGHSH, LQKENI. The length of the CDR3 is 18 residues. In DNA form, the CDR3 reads TGTGCCAGCTCACCAATTCCCTCACAGGGACCTGGGGCCAACGTCCTGACTTTC. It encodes CASSPIPSQGPGANVLTF.

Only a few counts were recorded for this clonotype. CDR3 amino acids: CASSPTSSVEAFF. DNA of the CDR3: TGTGCCAGCAGCCCCACATCCTCCGTTGAAGCTTTCTTT. The gene calls are TRBV7-9 and TRBJ1-1; D is unclear. This CDR3 spans 13 amino acids. From germline, CDR1 is SEHNR and CDR2 FQNEAQ (reference sequence). V lost 5 bases and J 7 bases, leaving 14 bases between the germline ends.

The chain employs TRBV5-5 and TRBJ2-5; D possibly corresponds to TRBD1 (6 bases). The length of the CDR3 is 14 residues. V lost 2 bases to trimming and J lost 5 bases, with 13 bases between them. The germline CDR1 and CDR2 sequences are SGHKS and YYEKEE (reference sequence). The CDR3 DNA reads TGTGCCAGCAGCTTCATGACGAGGGGGGAGACCCAGTACTTC. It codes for CASSFMTRGETQYF. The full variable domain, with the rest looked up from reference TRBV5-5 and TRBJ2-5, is DAGVTQSPTHLIKTRGQQVTLRCSPISGHKSVSWYQQVLGQGPQFIFQYYEKEERGRGNFPDRFSARQFPNYSSELNVNALLLGDSALYLCASSFMTRGETQYFGPGTRLLVL.

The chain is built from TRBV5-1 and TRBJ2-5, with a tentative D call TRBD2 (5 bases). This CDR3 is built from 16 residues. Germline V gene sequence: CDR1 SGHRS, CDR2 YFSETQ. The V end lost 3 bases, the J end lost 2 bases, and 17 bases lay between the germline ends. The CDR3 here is CASSWSGQETQETQYF. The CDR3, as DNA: TGCGCCAGCAGCTGGAGCGGCCAGGAGACACAAGAGACCCAGTACTTC.

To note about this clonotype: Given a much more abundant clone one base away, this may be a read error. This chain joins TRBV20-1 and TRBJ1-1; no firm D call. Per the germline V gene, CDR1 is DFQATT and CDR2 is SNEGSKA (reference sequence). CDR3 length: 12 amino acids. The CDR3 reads CSARGMKTEAFF. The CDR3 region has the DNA TGCAGTGCTCGCGGGATGAAGACTGAAGCTTTCTTT.

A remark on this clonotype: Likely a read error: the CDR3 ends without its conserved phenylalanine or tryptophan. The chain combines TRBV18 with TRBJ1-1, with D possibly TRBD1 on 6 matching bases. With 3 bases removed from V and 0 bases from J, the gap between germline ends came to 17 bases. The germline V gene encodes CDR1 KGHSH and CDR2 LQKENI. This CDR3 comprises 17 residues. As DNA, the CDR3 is TGTGCCAGCTCACCCAGGGGCCCGGGAGTGATGAACACTGAAGCTTTCCTT. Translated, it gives CASSPRGPGVMNTEAFL.

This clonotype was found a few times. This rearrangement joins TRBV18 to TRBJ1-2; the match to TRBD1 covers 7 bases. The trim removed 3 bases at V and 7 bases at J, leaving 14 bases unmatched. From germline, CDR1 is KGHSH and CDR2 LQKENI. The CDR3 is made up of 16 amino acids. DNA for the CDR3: TGTGCCAGCTCACCGGCCCGGGGGACAGATCAGATTGGCTACACCTTC. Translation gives CASSPARGTDQIGYTF.

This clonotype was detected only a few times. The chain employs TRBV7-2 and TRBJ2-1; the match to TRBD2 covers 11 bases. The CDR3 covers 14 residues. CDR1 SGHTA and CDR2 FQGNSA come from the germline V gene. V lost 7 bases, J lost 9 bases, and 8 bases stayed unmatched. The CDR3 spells CASIRSGGAGEQFF. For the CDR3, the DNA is TGTGCCAGCATCCGTAGCGGGGGGGCCGGTGAGCAGTTCTTC.

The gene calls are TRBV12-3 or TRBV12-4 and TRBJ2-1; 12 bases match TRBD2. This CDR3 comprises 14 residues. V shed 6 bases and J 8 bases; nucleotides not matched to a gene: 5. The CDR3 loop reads CASSTGLAGYEQFF. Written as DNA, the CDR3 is TGTGCCAGCAGCACGGGACTAGCGGGCTATGAGCAGTTCTTC.

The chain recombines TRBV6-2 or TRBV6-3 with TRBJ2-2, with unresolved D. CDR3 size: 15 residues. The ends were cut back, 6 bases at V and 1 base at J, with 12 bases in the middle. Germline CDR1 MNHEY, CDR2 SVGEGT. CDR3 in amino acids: CASSRALGNTGELFF. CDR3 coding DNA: TGTGCCAGCAGCCGGGCCCTGGGGAACACCGGGGAGCTGTTTTTT.

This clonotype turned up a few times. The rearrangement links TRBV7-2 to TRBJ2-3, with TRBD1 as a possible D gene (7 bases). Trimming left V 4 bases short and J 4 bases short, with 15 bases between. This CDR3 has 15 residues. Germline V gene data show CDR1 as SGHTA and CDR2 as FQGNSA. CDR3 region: CASSSGGQGADTQYF. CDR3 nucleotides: TGTGCCAGCAGCTCAGGGGGGCAGGGGGCAGATACGCAGTATTTT.

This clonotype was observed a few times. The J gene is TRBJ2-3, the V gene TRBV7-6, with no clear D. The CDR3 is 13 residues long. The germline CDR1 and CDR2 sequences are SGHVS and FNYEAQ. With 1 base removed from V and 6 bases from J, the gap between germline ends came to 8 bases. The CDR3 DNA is TGTGCCAGCAGCTTAGGAGCTCGGGATACGCAGTATTTT. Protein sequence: CASSLGARDTQYF.

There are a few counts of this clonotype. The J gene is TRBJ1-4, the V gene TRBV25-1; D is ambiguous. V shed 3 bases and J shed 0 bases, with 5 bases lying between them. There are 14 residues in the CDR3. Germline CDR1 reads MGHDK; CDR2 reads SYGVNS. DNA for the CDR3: TGTGCCAGCAGTGAGGAGGCAACTAATGAAAAACTGTTTTTT. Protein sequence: CASSEEATNEKLFF.

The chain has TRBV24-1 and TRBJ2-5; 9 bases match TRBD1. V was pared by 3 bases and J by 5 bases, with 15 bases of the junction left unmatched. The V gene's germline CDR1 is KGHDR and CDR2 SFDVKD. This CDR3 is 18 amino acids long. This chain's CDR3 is CATSDPSKQGAALETQYF. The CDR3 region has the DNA TGTGCCACCAGTGATCCTTCAAAACAGGGGGCTGCGTTGGAGACCCAGTACTTC.

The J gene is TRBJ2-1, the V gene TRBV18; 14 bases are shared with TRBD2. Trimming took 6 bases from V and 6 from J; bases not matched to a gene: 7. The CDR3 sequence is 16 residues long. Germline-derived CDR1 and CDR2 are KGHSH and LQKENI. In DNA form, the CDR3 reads TGTGCCAGCTCTCGACTAGCGGGGGGGCAGGGCAATGAGCAGTTCTTC. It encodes CASSRLAGGQGNEQFF.

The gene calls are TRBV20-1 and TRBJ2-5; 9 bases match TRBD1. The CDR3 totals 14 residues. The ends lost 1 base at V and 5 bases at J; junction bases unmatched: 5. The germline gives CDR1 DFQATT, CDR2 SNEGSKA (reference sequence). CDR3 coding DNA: TGCAGTGCTAGAGTAGGACAGGGGCTCGAGACCCAGTACTTC. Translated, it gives CSARVGQGLETQYF.

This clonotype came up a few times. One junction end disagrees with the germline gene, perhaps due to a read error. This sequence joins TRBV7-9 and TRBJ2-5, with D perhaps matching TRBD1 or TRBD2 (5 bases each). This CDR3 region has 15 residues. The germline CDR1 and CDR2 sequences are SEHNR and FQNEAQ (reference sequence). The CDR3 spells CASSLGSGRQETQYF. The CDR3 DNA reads TGTGCTAGCAGCTTAGGATCGGGGCGTCAAGAGACCCAGTACTTC.

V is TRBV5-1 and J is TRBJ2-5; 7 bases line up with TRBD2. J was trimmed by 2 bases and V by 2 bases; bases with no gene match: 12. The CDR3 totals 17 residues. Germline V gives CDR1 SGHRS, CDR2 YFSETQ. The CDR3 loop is CASSFSTSRGPQETQYF. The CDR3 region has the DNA TGCGCCAGCAGCTTTTCGACTAGCCGGGGACCTCAAGAGACCCAGTACTTC. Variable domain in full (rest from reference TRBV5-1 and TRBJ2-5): KAGVTQTPRYLIKTRGQQVTLSCSPISGHRSVSWYQQTPGQGLQFLFEYFSETQRNKGNFPGRFSGRQFSNSRSEMNVSTLELGDSALYLCASSFSTSRGPQETQYFGPGTRLLVL.

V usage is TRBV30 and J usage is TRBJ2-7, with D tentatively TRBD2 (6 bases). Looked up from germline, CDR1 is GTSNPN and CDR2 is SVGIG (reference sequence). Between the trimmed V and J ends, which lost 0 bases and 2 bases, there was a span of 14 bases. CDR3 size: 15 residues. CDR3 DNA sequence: TGTGCCTGGAGTGTAATGGGGGGAAGTCCCTACGAGCAGTACTTC. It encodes CAWSVMGGSPYEQYF.

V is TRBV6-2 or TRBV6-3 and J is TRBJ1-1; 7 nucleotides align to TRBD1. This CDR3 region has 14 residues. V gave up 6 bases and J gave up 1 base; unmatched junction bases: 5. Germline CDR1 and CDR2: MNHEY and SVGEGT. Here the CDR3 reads CASRGDSSNTEAFF. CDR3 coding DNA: TGTGCCAGCAGGGGGGACAGCTCGAACACTGAAGCTTTCTTT.

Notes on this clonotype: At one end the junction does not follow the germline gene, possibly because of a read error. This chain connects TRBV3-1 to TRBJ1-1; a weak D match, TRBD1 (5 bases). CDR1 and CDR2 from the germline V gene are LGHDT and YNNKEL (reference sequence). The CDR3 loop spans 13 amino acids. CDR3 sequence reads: CASSQDFGAEAFF. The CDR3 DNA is TGTGCCAGCAGCCAAGATTTCGGGGCTGAGGCTTTCTTT.